The clone carrying this T cell receptor (beta chain) appeared once. Trimming took 5 bases from V and 3 from J, leaving 7 bases between them. There are 11 residues in the CDR3. Germline values: CDR1 DFQATT, CDR2 SNEGSKA (reference sequence). The source of the sample is a study of OX40 agonist ivuxolimab in advanced cancers. Libraries were prepared by immunoSEQ multiplex PCR; TCRdb keeps only in-frame clonotypes and omits some of them. The sample consists of about 40,000 clones, 88% of them appearing once. The sequence was collected from an adult with an advanced solid tumor such as melanoma, head and neck, liver or kidney cancer. This chain links TRBV20-1 with TRBJ1-1; D not certain. Specimen: CD4+ or CD8+ T cells sorted from blood, collected in a trial of the OX40 agonist ivuxolimab. The CDR3 reads CSAPRYTEAFF. The CDR3 nucleotides are TGCAGTGCTCCAAGATACACTGAAGCTTTCTTT.